This T cell receptor (beta chain) was found in a study of graft-versus-host responses after intestinal transplantation. Turning to the study itself: In this cohort, recipients had multivisceral, liver-intestinal, or isolated intestinal transplants. Anti-thymocyte globulin induction, then tacrolimus and steroids for about 3 years, went to all recipients. Study-wide points: GvH clones surfaced in recipient marrow, some emerging earlier in ileum or blood. Within allografts, high graft-versus-host to host-versus-graft clonal ratios were seen among patients with graft-donor T cell macrochimerism.

Germline V lookup: CDR1 MDHEN, CDR2 SYDVKM. V was clipped by 3 bases and J by 4 bases; unmatched bases: 0. This CDR3 is built from 14 residues. Some clones are missing from TCRdb's copy, which holds only in-frame ones; the method was immunoSEQ multiplex PCR. The table records roughly 130,000 clones, over 90% of them present only once. A word on this clone: Its specificity is not known.

The TCR comes from a human donor who received an intestinal transplant. The chain employs TRBV28 and TRBJ1-2, with TRBD1 identical over 12 bases. Sequencing used unstimulated CD4+ T cells sorted from spleen or lymph node cells, obtained before intestinal transplant. The CDR3 DNA is TGTGCCAGCAGTTTGGGACAGGGGGCCTATGGCTACACCTTC. Translation: CASSLGQGAYGYTF.